The rows below give T cell receptor beta chains drawn from one sample of a study of shared clonotypes between healthy human individuals. Repertoires were generated with immunoSEQ multiplex PCR, while TCRdb's copy carries only in-frame clones and drops some. Among millions of clones listed, around 95% were seen once. Sequencing input: naive CD4+ T cells sorted from blood. The receptors were gathered from a man between 18 and 35 years old in good health. The CDR3 runs from the conserved cysteine through the conserved F or W. D genes are given only for firm matches. For some rows the clone size is stated as once, few or many, or as a class when expanded; others skip it.

cdr3_aa | cdr3_nt | v_call | d_call | j_call | clone_size
CASSLVDRVNTEAFF | TGTGCCAGCAGCTTAGTCGACAGGGTAAACACTGAAGCTTTCTTT | TRBV7-8 | TRBD1 | TRBJ1-1 | .
CAITPGQALGGNEQFF | TGTGCCATCACTCCTGGACAGGCCCTCGGGGGCAATGAGCAGTTCTTC | TRBV10-3 | . | TRBJ2-1 | .
CASSPGSADTQYF | TGTGCCAGCTCACCAGGGTCAGCAGATACGCAGTATTTT | TRBV18 | . | TRBJ2-3 | .
CASSPGDWRGEQFF | TGTGCCAGTAGTCCGGGGGACTGGCGCGGTGAGCAGTTCTTC | TRBV19 | . | TRBJ2-1 | .
CASSLRTGGPGRGYTF | TGTGCCAGCAGCTTAAGGACAGGGGGCCCCGGACGAGGCTACACCTTC | TRBV5-6 | TRBD1 | TRBJ1-2 | .
CASSPAPPNLASSYNEQFF | TGTGCCAGCTCACCAGCCCCGCCAAACCTGGCGAGCTCCTACAATGAGCAGTTCTTC | TRBV18 | . | TRBJ2-1 | .
CAWSLSRGTGNTIYF | TGTGCCTGGAGTCTCAGCAGGGGGACTGGAAACACCATATATTTT | TRBV30 | TRBD1 | TRBJ1-3 | .
CASSWDKGAFF | TGTGCCAGCAGCTGGGACAAGGGAGCTTTCTTT | TRBV11-2 | . | TRBJ1-1 | .
CASSLTGLTLAKNIQYF | TGTGCCAGCAGCTTGACAGGTTTAACTCTAGCCAAAAACATTCAGTACTTC | TRBV13 | . | TRBJ2-4 | .
CASSLATGGTEAFF | TGTGCCAGCAGCTTAGCGACGGGGGGCACTGAAGCTTTCTTT | TRBV7-2 | . | TRBJ1-1 | .
CASRLGTGKRQYF | TGTGCAAGTCGCTTAGGGACAGGGAAGAGGCAGTACTTC | TRBV12-2 | . | TRBJ2-7 | .
CASSSDRRNTEAFF | TGTGCCAGCAGTTCTGACAGACGGAACACTGAAGCTTTCTTT | TRBV9 | . | TRBJ1-1 | .
CASSQDSPSGTFNQPQHF | TGCGCCAGCAGCCAAGACTCTCCATCCGGGACATTCAATCAGCCCCAGCATTTT | TRBV4-3 | . | TRBJ1-5 | .
CASVLGGRNYGYTF | TGTGCCAGCGTATTAGGAGGACGCAACTATGGCTACACCTTC | TRBV28 | . | TRBJ1-2 | .
CASSESRFNEKLFF | TGTGCCAGCAGTGAATCACGGTTTAATGAAAAACTGTTTTTT | TRBV6-1 | . | TRBJ1-4 | .
CASSSPASIRYNEQFF | TGTGCCAGCAGTTCTCCAGCTAGCATTCGGTACAATGAGCAGTTCTTC | TRBV6-6 | . | TRBJ2-1 | .
CASSYGRTDTQYF | TGTGCCAGCAGCTACGGCCGCACAGATACGCAGTATTTT | TRBV5-4 | . | TRBJ2-3 | few
CASSSPGGRGYGYTF | TGTGCCAGCAGCTCTCCTGGAGGCAGGGGCTATGGCTACACCTTC | TRBV9 | . | TRBJ1-2 | .
CASSQALAGLGEQYF | TGCGCCAGCAGCCAAGCTCTAGCGGGGCTAGGAGAGCAGTACTTC | TRBV4-1 | TRBD2 | TRBJ2-7 | .
CASSLISDQPQHF | TGTGCCAGCAGTCTCATATCCGATCAGCCCCAGCATTTT | TRBV6-7 | . | TRBJ1-5 | .
CASSSSTTYTDTQYF | TGTGCCAGCAGCTCCTCGACTACCTACACAGATACGCAGTATTTT | TRBV11-2 | . | TRBJ2-3 | once
CASSPVAGEQYF | TGTGCCAGCAGCCCCGTAGCAGGGGAGCAGTACTTC | TRBV7-2 | . | TRBJ2-7 | .
CASSPDRAGANVLTF | TGTGCCAGCAGCCCCGACAGGGCTGGGGCCAACGTCCTGACTTTC | TRBV6-5 | TRBD1 | TRBJ2-6 | .
CASSQRTGGRETQYF | TGTGCCAGCAGCCAAAGGACAGGGGGCAGAGAGACCCAGTACTTC | TRBV7-2 | TRBD1 | TRBJ2-5 | .
CAISDHLTDYGYTF | TGTGCCATCAGTGACCATCTTACAGACTATGGCTACACCTTC | TRBV10-3 | . | TRBJ1-2 | .
CASSPRDSGGYTF | TGTGCCAGCAGTCCTAGGGACTCTGGTGGCTACACCTTC | TRBV14 | . | TRBJ1-2 | .
CASSGNRASVSPLHF | TGTGCCAGCAGTGGCAACAGGGCCTCAGTTTCACCCCTCCACTTT | TRBV6-5 | . | TRBJ1-6 | .
CAIRQGAFGELFF | TGTGCCATCAGACAGGGGGCTTTCGGGGAGCTGTTTTTT | TRBV10-3 | TRBD1 | TRBJ2-2 | .
CASSLHGTAPNYGYTF | TGTGCCAGCAGTTTACACGGGACAGCGCCTAACTATGGCTACACCTTC | TRBV6-5 | TRBD1 | TRBJ1-2 | .
CASSDRQESYEQYF | TGTGCCAGCTCAGACAGACAGGAGTCCTACGAGCAGTACTTC | TRBV18 | . | TRBJ2-7 | .
CASSLQGTSGSHNEQFF | TGTGCCAGCAGCCTCCAAGGGACTAGCGGGAGCCACAATGAGCAGTTCTTC | TRBV7-2 | TRBD2 | TRBJ2-1 | .
CAIRESGRDTGELFF | TGTGCCATCAGGGAGAGTGGACGGGACACCGGGGAGCTGTTTTTT | TRBV10-3 | . | TRBJ2-2 | .
CASSLGTAFTGELFF | TGTGCCAGCAGCTTGGGTACGGCTTTCACCGGGGAGCTGTTTTTT | TRBV5-4 | . | TRBJ2-2 | .
CASSVTPQEQYF | TGTGCCAGCAGCGTAACCCCCCAAGAGCAGTACTTC | TRBV9 | . | TRBJ2-7 | .
CASSLQANLPGYTF | TGTGCCAGCAGTTTACAGGCGAACTTGCCCGGCTACACCTTC | TRBV27 | . | TRBJ1-2 | .
CASSVDAYQVNTGELFF | TGTGCCAGCAGCGTAGACGCCTACCAAGTGAACACCGGGGAGCTGTTTTTT | TRBV9 | . | TRBJ2-2 | .
CPSGNTDTQYF | TGTCCCTCTGGGAACACAGATACGCAGTATTTT | TRBV6-4 | . | TRBJ2-3 | .